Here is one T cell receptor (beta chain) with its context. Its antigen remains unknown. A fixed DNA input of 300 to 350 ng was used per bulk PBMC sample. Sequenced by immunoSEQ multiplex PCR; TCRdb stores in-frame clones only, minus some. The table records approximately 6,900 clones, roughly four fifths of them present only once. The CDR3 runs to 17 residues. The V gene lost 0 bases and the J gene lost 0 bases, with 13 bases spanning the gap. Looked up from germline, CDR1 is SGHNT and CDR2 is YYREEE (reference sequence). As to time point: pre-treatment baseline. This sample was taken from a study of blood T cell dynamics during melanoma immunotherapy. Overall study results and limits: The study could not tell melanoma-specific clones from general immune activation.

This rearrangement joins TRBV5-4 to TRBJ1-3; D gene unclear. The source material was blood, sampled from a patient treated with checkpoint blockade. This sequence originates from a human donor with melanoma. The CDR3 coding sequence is TGTGCCAGCAGCTTGGGCTATGAGGGCGCCTCTGGAAACACCATATATTTT. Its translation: CASSLGYEGASGNTIYF. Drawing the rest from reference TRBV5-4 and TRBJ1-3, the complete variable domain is ETGVTQSPTHLIKTRGQQVTLRCSSQSGHNTVSWYQQALGQGPQFIFQYYREEENGRGNFPPRFSGLQFPNYSSELNVNALELDDSALYLCASSLGYEGASGNTIYFGEGSWLTVV.